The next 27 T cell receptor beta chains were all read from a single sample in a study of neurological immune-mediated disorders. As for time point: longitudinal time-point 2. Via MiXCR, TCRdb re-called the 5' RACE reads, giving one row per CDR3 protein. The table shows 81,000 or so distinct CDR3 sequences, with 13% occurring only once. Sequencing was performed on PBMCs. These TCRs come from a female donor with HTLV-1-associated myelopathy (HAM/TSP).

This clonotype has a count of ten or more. CDR3 region: CASSLLAGPDTQYF. Written as DNA, the CDR3 is TGCGCCAGCAGCCTTCTAGCGGGGCCAGATACGCAGTATTTT. This chain connects TRBV5-1 to TRBJ2-3; 9 bases fit TRBD2. The CDR3 spans 14 residues. CDR1 is SGHRS, CDR2 YFSETQ, per germline. The V and J ends lost 4 bases and 4 bases, in that order; junction bases with no gene match: 4. Drawing the rest from reference TRBV5-1 and TRBJ2-3, the complete variable domain is KAGVTQTPRYLIKTRGQQVTLSCSPISGHRSVSWYQQTPGQGLQFLFEYFSETQRNKGNFPGRFSGRQFSNSRSEMNVSTLELGDSALYLCASSLLAGPDTQYFGPGTRLTVL.

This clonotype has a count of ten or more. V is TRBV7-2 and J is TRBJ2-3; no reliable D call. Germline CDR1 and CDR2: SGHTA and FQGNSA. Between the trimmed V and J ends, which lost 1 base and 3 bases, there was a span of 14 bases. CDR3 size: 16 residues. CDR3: CASSLESFRKTDTQYF. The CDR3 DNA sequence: TGTGCCAGCAGCTTAGAGTCTTTCAGGAAAACAGATACGCAGTATTTT.

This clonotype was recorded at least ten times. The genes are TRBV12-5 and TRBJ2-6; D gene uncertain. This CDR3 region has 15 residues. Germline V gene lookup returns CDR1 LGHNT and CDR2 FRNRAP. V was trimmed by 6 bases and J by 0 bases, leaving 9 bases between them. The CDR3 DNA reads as TGTGCTAGTGGCTTTAGGTACTCTGGGGCCAACGTCCTGACTTTC. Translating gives CASGFRYSGANVLTF. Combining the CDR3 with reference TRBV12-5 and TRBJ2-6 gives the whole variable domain DARVTQTPRHKVTEMGQEVTMRCQPILGHNTVFWYRQTMMQGLELLAYFRNRAPLDDSGMPKDRFSAEMPDATLATLKIQPSEPRDSAVYFCASGFRYSGANVLTFGAGSRLTVL.

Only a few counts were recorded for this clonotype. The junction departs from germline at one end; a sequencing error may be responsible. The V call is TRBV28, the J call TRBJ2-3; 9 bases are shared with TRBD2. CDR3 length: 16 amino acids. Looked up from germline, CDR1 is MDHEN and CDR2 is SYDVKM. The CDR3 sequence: CASSFRRGGFKDTLYF. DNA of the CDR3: TGTGCCAGCAGTTTTAGGCGGGGGGGCTTTAAAGATACGCTGTATTTT. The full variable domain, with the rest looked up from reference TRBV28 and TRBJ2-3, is DVKVTQSSRYLVKRTGEKVFLECVQDMDHENMFWYRQDPGLGLRLIYFSYDVKMKEKGDIPEGYSVSREKKERFSLILESASTNQTSMYLCASSFRRGGFKDTLYFGPGTRLTVL.

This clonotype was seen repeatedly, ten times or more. CDR3 in amino acids: CSASVDYEQYF. The DNA for the CDR3 is TGCAGTGCTAGCGTGGACTACGAGCAGTACTTC. This chain connects TRBV20-1 to TRBJ2-7; no clear D gene. Germline assignment: CDR1 DFQATT and CDR2 SNEGSKA (reference sequence). The CDR3 extends over 11 amino acids. V gave up 3 bases and J gave up 3 bases, with 6 bases separating them.

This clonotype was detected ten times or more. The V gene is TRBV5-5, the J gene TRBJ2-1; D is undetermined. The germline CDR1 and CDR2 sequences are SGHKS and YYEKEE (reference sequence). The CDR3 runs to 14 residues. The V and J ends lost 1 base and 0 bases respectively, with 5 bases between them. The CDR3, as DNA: TGTGCCAGCAGCTTGCAGGCCTCCTACAATGAGCAGTTCTTC. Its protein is CASSLQASYNEQFF.

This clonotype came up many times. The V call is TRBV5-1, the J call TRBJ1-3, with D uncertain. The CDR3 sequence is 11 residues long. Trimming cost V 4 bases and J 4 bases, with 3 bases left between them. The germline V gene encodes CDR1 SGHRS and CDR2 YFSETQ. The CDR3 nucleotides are TGCGCCAGCAGCCAAGGAAACACCATATATTTT. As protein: CASSQGNTIYF. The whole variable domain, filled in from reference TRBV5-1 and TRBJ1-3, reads KAGVTQTPRYLIKTRGQQVTLSCSPISGHRSVSWYQQTPGQGLQFLFEYFSETQRNKGNFPGRFSGRQFSNSRSEMNVSTLELGDSALYLCASSQGNTIYFGEGSWLTVV.

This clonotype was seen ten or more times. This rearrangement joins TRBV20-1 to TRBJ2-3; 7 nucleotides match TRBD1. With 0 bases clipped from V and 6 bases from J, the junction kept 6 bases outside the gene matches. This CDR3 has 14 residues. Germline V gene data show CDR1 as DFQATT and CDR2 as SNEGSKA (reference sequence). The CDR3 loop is CSAREKGAWDTQYF. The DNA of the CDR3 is TGCAGTGCTAGAGAAAAGGGGGCATGGGATACGCAGTATTTT.

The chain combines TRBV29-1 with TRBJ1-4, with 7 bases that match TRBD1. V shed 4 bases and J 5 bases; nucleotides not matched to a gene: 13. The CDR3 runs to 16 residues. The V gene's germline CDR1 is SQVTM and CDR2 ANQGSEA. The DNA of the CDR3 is TGCAGCGTTGGGACAGGCAGCGAGATCCTAAATGAAAAACTGTTTTTT. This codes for CSVGTGSEILNEKLFF. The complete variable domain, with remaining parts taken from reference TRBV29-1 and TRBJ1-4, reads SAVISQKPSRDICQRGTSLTIQCQVDSQVTMMFWYRQQPGQSLTLIATANQGSEATYESGFVIDKFPISRPNLTFSTLTVSNMSPEDSSIYLCSVGTGSEILNEKLFFGSGTQLSVL.

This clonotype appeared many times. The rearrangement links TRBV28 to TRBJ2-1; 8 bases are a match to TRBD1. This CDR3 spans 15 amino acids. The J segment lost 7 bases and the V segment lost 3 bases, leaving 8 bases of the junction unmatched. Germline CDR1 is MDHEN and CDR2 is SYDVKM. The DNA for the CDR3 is TGTGCCAGCAGTTTCTCGTCAGGGGGCCGGAATGAGCAGTTCTTC. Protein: CASSFSSGGRNEQFF. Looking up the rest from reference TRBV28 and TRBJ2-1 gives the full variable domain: DVKVTQSSRYLVKRTGEKVFLECVQDMDHENMFWYRQDPGLGLRLIYFSYDVKMKEKGDIPEGYSVSREKKERFSLILESASTNQTSMYLCASSFSSGGRNEQFFGPGTRLTVL.

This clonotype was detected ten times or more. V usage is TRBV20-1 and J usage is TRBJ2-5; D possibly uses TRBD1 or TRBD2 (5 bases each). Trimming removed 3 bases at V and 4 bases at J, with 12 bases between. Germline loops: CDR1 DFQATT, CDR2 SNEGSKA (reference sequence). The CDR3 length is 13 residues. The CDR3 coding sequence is TGCAGTGCTAGTCGAGGGGTGAGAGAGACCCAGTACTTC. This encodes CSASRGVRETQYF.

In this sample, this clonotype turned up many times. DNA of the CDR3: TGTGCCAGCAGTTACCGTCGCGTCCTCTCCGGCTCCTACGAGCAGTACTTC. Protein sequence: CASSYRRVLSGSYEQYF. This chain joins TRBV6-6 and TRBJ2-7; D ambiguous. The germline V gene has CDR1 MNHNY and CDR2 SVGAGI (reference sequence). The CDR3 is made up of 17 amino acids. Trimming pared 2 bases from V and 0 bases from J, leaving 17 bases between.

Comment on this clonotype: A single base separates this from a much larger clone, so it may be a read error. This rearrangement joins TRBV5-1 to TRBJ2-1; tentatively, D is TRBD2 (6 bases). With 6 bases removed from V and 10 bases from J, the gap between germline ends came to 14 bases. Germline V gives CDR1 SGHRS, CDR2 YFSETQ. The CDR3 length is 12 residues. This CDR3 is CASTGTLDEQFF. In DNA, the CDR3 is TGCGCCAGCACGGGGACTTTGGACGAGCAGTTCTTC.

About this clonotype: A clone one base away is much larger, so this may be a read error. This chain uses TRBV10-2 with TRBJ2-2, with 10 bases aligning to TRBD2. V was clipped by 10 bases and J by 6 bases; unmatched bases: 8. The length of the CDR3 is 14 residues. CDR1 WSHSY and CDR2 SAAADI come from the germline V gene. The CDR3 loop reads CANKNSGGAGELFF. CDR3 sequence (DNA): TGCGCCAACAAAAACAGCGGGGGGGCCGGGGAGCTGTTTTTT.

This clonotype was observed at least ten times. The CDR3 nucleotides are TGCGCCAGCAGCTGGACAGGGGCGAACACCGGGGAGCTGTTTTTT. Translating gives CASSWTGANTGELFF. The chain carries TRBV5-1 and TRBJ2-2, with 9 bases lining up with TRBD1. CDR3 length: 15 amino acids. Germline V lookup: CDR1 SGHRS, CDR2 YFSETQ. Germline trimming cut 3 bases from V and 0 bases from J; bases unmatched to any gene: 0.

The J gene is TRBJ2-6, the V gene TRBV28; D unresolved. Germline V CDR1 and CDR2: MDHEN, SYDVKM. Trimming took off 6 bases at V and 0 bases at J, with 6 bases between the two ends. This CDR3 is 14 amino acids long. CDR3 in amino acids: CASRRFSGANVLTF. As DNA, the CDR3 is TGTGCCAGCAGGCGGTTCTCTGGGGCCAACGTCCTGACTTTC.

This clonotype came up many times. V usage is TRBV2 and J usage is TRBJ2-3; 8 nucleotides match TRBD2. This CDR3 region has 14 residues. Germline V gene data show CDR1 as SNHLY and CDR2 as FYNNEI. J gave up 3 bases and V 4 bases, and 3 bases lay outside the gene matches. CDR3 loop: CASSAGGPTDTQYF. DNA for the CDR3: TGTGCCAGCAGTGCGGGGGGGCCAACAGATACGCAGTATTTT.

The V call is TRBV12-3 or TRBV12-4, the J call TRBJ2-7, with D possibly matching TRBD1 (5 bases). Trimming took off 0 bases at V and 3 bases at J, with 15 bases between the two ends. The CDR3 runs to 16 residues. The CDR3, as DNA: TGTGCCAGCAGTTTAGCGGGGCGGATTAACTACTACGAGCAGTACTTC. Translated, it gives CASSLAGRINYYEQYF.

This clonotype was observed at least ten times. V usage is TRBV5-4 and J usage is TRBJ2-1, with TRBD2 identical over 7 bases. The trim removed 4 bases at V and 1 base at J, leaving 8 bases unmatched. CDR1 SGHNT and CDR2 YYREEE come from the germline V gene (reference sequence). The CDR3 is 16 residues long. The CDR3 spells CASSTKTSPSYNEQFF. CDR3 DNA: TGTGCCAGCAGCACCAAGACTAGCCCTTCCTACAATGAGCAGTTCTTC.

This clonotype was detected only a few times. CDR3 DNA sequence: TGTGCCAGCAGCGTAGAGCTCTACAATGAGCAGTTCTTC. This encodes CASSVELYNEQFF. This chain uses TRBV9 with TRBJ2-1; no firm D call. This CDR3 has 13 residues. V was shortened by 0 bases and J by 3 bases, with 4 bases between the two germline ends. Germline values: CDR1 SGDLS, CDR2 YYNGEE.

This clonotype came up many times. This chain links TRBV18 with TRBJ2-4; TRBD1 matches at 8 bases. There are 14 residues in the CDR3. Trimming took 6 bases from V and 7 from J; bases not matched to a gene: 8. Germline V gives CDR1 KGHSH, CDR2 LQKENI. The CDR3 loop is CASSSTGARNIQYF. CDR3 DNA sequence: TGTGCCAGCTCTTCGACAGGGGCGAGGAACATTCAGTACTTC.

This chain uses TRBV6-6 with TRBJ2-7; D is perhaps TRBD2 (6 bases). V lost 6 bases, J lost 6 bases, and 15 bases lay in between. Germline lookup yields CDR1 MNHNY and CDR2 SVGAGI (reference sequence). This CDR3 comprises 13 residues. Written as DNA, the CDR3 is TGTGCCAGCAGGCCGGGACGGGACTTCGAGCAGTACTTC. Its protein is CASRPGRDFEQYF.

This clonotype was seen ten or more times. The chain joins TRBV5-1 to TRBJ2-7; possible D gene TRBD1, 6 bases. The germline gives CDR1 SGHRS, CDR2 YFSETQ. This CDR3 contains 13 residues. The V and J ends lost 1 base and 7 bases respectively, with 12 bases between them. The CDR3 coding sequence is TGCGCCAGCAGCTTGATGGGGGCGGCGGAGCAGTACTTC. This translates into CASSLMGAAEQYF.

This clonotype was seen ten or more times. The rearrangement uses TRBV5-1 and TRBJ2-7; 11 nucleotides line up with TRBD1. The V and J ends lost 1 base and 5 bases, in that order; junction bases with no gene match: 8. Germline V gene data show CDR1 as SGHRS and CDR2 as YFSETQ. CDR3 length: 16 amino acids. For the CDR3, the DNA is TGCGCCAGCAGCTTGTCTGGACAGGGGGCGACGGACGAGCAGTACTTC. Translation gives CASSLSGQGATDEQYF.

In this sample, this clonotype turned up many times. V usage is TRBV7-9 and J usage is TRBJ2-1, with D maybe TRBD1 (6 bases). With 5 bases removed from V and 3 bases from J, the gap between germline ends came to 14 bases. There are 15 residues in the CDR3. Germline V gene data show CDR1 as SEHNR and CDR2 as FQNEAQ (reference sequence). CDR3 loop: CASSARDTIYNEQFF. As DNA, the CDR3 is TGTGCCAGCAGCGCACGGGACACCATCTACAATGAGCAGTTCTTC.

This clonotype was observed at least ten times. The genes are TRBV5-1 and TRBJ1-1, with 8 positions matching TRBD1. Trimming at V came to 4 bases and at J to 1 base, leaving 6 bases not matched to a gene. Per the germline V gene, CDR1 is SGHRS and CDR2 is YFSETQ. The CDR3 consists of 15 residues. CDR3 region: CASSGKGTGNTEAFF. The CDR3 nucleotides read TGCGCCAGCAGCGGGAAAGGGACAGGGAACACTGAAGCTTTCTTT.

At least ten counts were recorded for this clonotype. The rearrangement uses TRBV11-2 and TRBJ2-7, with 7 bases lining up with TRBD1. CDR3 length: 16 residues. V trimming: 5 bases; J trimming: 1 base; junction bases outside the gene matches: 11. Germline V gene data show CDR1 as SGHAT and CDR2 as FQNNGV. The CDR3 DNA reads TGTGCCAGCAGCCCACTTCGGCCGACAGGGTCCTACGAGCAGTACTTC. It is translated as CASSPLRPTGSYEQYF.